The T cell receptor beta chain described here comes from a study of blood T cell repertoires in COVID-19. On the study more broadly: The United States, Italy and Spain were the sources of the acute and convalescent COVID-19 samples.

The junction had 6 bases not matched to a gene; V was cut back by 5 bases and J by 6 bases. The CDR3 spans 15 residues. Germline CDR1 and CDR2: SQVTM and ANQGSEA. Libraries were prepared by immunoSEQ multiplex PCR; TCRdb keeps only in-frame clonotypes and omits some of them. The profile shows some 260,000 clones, around 82% of them singletons. This receptor was taken from a woman between 18 and 30 years old with acute or convalescent COVID-19. Input material: peripheral blood. The genes are TRBV29-1 and TRBJ2-3; 15 positions agree with TRBD2. The DNA for the CDR3 is TGCAGCGTTCCGGGACTAGCGGGAGGATTGGATACGCAGTATTTT. Its translation is CSVPGLAGGLDTQYF.